In this sample, the clone carrying this T cell receptor (beta chain) turned up a few times. Its matching antigen is unknown. The sample belongs to a study of cytomegalovirus exposure and HLA in healthy donors. Study-wide results and caveats: With later analysis, a missense DCLRE1C variant became linked to TCR beta V- and J-gene trimming.

This CDR3 region has 19 residues. V gave up 0 bases and J gave up 4 bases; unmatched junction bases: 7. Germline V gene lookup returns CDR1 LNHDA and CDR2 SQIVND (reference sequence). PCR amplification relied on 60 Vbeta primers (plus 13 Jbeta primers). Libraries were prepared by immunoSEQ multiplex PCR; TCRdb keeps only in-frame clonotypes and omits some of them. The sample gives 150,000 to 200,000 clones, approximately 76% of which show up once; around 2.1% is in the top ten. The rearrangement joins TRBV19 to TRBJ2-1; 15 bases line up with TRBD2. Sequenced input: PBMCs. The receptor comes from a female donor in good health and CMV-seronegative. The CDR3 loop is CASSIDLGTSGGFYNEQFF. The CDR3 nucleotides read TGTGCCAGTAGTATAGACCTGGGGACTAGCGGGGGGTTTTACAATGAGCAGTTCTTC.